The 10 T cell receptor beta chains given below trace back to one sample, sequenced in a study of CD8 T cells in Susac syndrome. RNA in amounts of roughly 0.5 to 1 ug was reverse transcribed with random hexamers. Each CDR3 protein gets one entry after TCRdb re-called the immunoSEQ multiplex PCR reads with MiXCR. Among under 95,000 distinct CDR3 sequences listed, 85% to 95% were seen once. Sequencing was performed on CD8+ T cells from PBMCs. The source is a human donor with Susac syndrome.

The DNA for the CDR3 is TGTGCCAGCAGTGAAACTGCGGGGGAGGGCCGTGAGCAGTTCTTC. This encodes CASSETAGEGREQFF. The V call is TRBV2, the J call TRBJ2-1, with TRBD2 identical over 7 bases. Germline loops: CDR1 SNHLY, CDR2 FYNNEI. The CDR3 sequence is 15 residues long. Trimming at V came to 2 bases and at J to 9 bases, leaving 10 bases not matched to a gene.

The chain combines TRBV28 with TRBJ2-5; the match to TRBD2 covers 10 bases. After removal of 6 bases from V and 2 bases from J, the junction contained 6 bases not matched to a gene. Germline loops: CDR1 MDHEN, CDR2 SYDVKM. This CDR3 is 15 amino acids long. The CDR3 DNA sequence: TGTGCCAGCAGCTTAAGGACTAGCGGTCAAGAGACCCAGTACTTC. Its translation is CASSLRTSGQETQYF.

The chain recombines TRBV7-9 with TRBJ2-7; unclear D gene. There are 14 residues in the CDR3. Germline assignment: CDR1 SEHNR and CDR2 FQNEAQ (reference sequence). V lost 4 bases and J lost 5, with 15 bases in between. The CDR3 DNA is TGTGCCAGCAGCTGGCCGAGGCCGCGGAACGAGCAGTACTTC. It encodes CASSWPRPRNEQYF.

This chain uses TRBV2 with TRBJ2-1, with 9 bases identical to TRBD2. Germline V gene sequence: CDR1 SNHLY, CDR2 FYNNEI. The CDR3 runs to 16 residues. The V gene end was trimmed by 6 bases and the J gene end by 2 bases; junction bases not matched to a gene: 8. CDR3 sequence reads: CASRGKAGGPYNEQFF. The CDR3 nucleotides are TGTGCCAGCAGGGGGAAGGCGGGAGGGCCCTACAATGAGCAGTTCTTC.

The chain is built from TRBV20-1 and TRBJ2-7; no clear D gene. Per germline, CDR1 DFQATT and CDR2 SNEGSKA (reference sequence). Trimming took 5 bases from V and 0 from J, leaving 14 bases between them. CDR3 length: 14 residues. The CDR3 DNA follows: TGCAGTGCTCGAAGACTCGAGAGCTCCTACGAGCAGTACTTC. Translating it yields CSARRLESSYEQYF.

A single count supports this clonotype. This chain connects TRBV13 to TRBJ2-1, with 7 bases identical to TRBD1. The CDR3 runs to 14 residues. Per the germline V gene, CDR1 is PRHDT and CDR2 is FYEKMQ (reference sequence). With V trimmed by 0 bases and J by 8 bases, 4 bases remained unmatched. The CDR3: CASSLGYDRDEQFF. CDR3 DNA sequence: TGTGCCAGCAGCTTAGGCTACGACAGGGATGAGCAGTTCTTC. Full variable domain (remainder filled in from reference TRBV13 and TRBJ2-1): AAGVIQSPRHLIKEKRETATLKCYPIPRHDTVYWYQQGPGQDPQFLISFYEKMQSDKGSIPDRFSAQQFSDYHSELNMSSLELGDSALYFCASSLGYDRDEQFFGPGTRLTVL.

This chain links TRBV3-1 with TRBJ2-5; D may be TRBD2 (5 bases). The CDR3 length is 16 residues. CDR1 is LGHDT, CDR2 YNNKEL, per germline (reference sequence). V lost 4 bases, J lost 2 bases, and 17 bases lay in between. CDR3: CASSPPDVSGQETQYF. DNA for the CDR3: TGTGCCAGCAGCCCTCCGGACGTCAGCGGTCAAGAGACCCAGTACTTC.

This chain links TRBV27 with TRBJ2-5; TRBD2 might be the D (5 bases). CDR1 MNHEY and CDR2 SMNVEV come from the germline V gene (reference sequence). Trimming stripped 5 bases from V and 5 bases from J, with 12 bases between. The length of the CDR3 is 13 residues. CDR3 amino acids: CASSPRWEETQYF. CDR3 nucleotide sequence: TGTGCCAGCAGTCCCCGGTGGGAGGAGACCCAGTACTTC.

The CDR3: CASSQGGRDTEAFF. In DNA, the CDR3 is TGTGCCAGCAGCCAAGGGGGTCGGGACACTGAAGCTTTCTTT. The gene calls are TRBV3-1 and TRBJ1-1; no firm D call. Trimming stripped 1 base from V and 3 bases from J, with 9 bases between. Germline CDR1 is LGHDT and CDR2 is YNNKEL (reference sequence). The CDR3 spans 14 residues.

The chain employs TRBV28 and TRBJ2-7; D is unclear. The CDR3 is 14 residues long. Trimming took off 4 bases at V and 2 bases at J, with 12 bases between the two ends. Germline V gene lookup returns CDR1 MDHEN and CDR2 SYDVKM. CDR3 sequence (DNA): TGTGCCAGCAGTTGGTTCCCCTCGACCTACGAGCAGTACTTC. Residues: CASSWFPSTYEQYF. Supplemented by reference TRBV28 and TRBJ2-7, the full variable domain reads DVKVTQSSRYLVKRTGEKVFLECVQDMDHENMFWYRQDPGLGLRLIYFSYDVKMKEKGDIPEGYSVSREKKERFSLILESASTNQTSMYLCASSWFPSTYEQYFGPGTRLTVT.